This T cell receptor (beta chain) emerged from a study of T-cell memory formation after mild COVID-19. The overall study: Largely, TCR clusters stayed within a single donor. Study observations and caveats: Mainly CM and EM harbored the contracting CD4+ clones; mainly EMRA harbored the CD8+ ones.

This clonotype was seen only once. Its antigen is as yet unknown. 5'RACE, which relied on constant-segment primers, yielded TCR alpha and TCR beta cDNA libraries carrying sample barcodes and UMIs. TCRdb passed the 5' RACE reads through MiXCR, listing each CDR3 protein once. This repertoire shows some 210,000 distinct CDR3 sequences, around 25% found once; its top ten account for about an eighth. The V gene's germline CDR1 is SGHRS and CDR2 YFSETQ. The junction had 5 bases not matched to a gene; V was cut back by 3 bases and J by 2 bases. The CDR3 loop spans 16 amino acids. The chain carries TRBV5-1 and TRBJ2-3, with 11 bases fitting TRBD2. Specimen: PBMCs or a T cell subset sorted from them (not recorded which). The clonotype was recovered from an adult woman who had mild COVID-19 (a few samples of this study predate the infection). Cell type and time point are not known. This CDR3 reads CASSSMTSGITDTQYF. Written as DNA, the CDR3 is TGCGCCAGCAGCTCCATGACTAGCGGGATCACAGATACGCAGTATTTT.